These T cell receptor beta chains were read from a single sample in a study of T cell responses to AZD1222 COVID-19 vaccine. Assay used: immunoSEQ multiplex PCR; TCRdb lists only in-frame clones, some missing. The data show about 150,000 clones, approximately 90% seen once. The input for sequencing was peripheral blood, taken 28 days after the second AZD1222 dose. These receptors were taken from an adult who received the AZD1222 COVID-19 vaccine. The CDR3 runs from the conserved cysteine through the conserved F or W. The order of the fields is V gene, J gene, clone size, D gene, CDR3 DNA, CDR3 protein. The D gene is left open where the match is weak. Size tells how often a clone was seen (once, few, many) or the class of an expanded clone, and some rows leave it out.

>TRBV28|TRBJ2-7|NA|TRBD2
TGTGCCAGCAGTTTCGACCAGCGGGGCTCCTACGAGCAGTACTTC
CASSFDQRGSYEQYF
>TRBV18|TRBJ2-3|once|NA
TGTGCCAGCTCACCAACCAGGGATACAGATACGCAGTATTTT
CASSPTRDTDTQYF
>TRBV6-2/TRBV6-3|TRBJ2-1|NA|TRBD2
TGTGCCAGCAGTTTGGTGGCGTGGACTAGCATGGTTAATGAGCAGTTCTTC
CASSLVAWTSMVNEQFF
>TRBV10-3|TRBJ2-7|NA|NA
TGTGCCATCAGTGTTGAGGAGCTCTCCTACGAGCAGTACTTC
CAISVEELSYEQYF
>TRBV18|TRBJ1-4|NA|NA
TGTGCCAGCCGCGCTGGGGTGGGCGAAAAACTGTTTTTT
CASRAGVGEKLFF
>TRBV7-9|TRBJ2-6|once|TRBD1
TGTGCCAGCAGCTTAGCCGGGACAGGGGCCCCCTCTGGGGCCAACGTCCTGACTTTC
CASSLAGTGAPSGANVLTF
>TRBV5-1|TRBJ1-1|NA|TRBD1
TGCGCCAGCAGCCCGGACAGGGCGAACACTGAAGCTTTCTTT
CASSPDRANTEAFF
>TRBV28|TRBJ1-5|once|NA
TGTGCCAGCAGTTTAGATACGGGACGGAGGCCCCAGCATTTT
CASSLDTGRRPQHF
>TRBV5-1|TRBJ1-2|NA|TRBD1
TGCGCCAGCAGCCTGGACAGGCTCAACTATGGCTACACCTTC
CASSLDRLNYGYTF
>TRBV5-6|TRBJ1-2|few|TRBD1
TGTGCCAGCAGCTTGTCCGACGCCCGCAGGGGGCAATTCGATGGCTACACCTTC
CASSLSDARRGQFDGYTF
>TRBV5-5|TRBJ2-7|NA|NA
TGTGCCAGCAGCCCTGGGAGGGGGTCCTACGAGCAGTACTTC
CASSPGRGSYEQYF
>TRBV7-9|TRBJ2-7|NA|NA
TGTGCCAGCAGCCCACCCATCGGCTACGAGCAGTACTTC
CASSPPIGYEQYF
>TRBV5-1|TRBJ2-6|NA|NA
TGCGCCAGCAGCTTGGTTACCTCTGAGGCCAACGTCCTGACTTTC
CASSLVTSEANVLTF
>TRBV6-2/TRBV6-3|TRBJ1-3|NA|NA
TGTGCCAGCAGTTACGAGGAGCAGAGTGGAAACACCATATATTTT
CASSYEEQSGNTIYF